Reported below is one TCR beta chain. Its antigen is not identified. The same CDR3 can be traced to other DNA sequences in this sample. CDR3 size: 12 residues. V lost 7 bases to trimming and J lost 1 base; unmatched junction nucleotides: 2. From germline, CDR1 is SQVTM and CDR2 ANQGSEA. Some clones are missing from TCRdb's copy, which holds only in-frame ones; the method was immunoSEQ multiplex PCR. The table has fewer than 120,000 clones, around 89% seen once. These data originate in a study of T cell responses to AZD1222 COVID-19 vaccine. Study-wide results and limits: Increased Spike-specific TCR breadth and depth were observed after two AZD1222 doses. The sample set comprised mostly white British donors with more females, and clonal diversity was possibly underestimated. Repertoires were sampled only after the peak T cell response.

The material was peripheral blood, obtained on day 0 of AZD1222 vaccination. This sequence originates from an adult in good health. The chain links TRBV29-1 to TRBJ1-1; TRBD1 agrees at 8 bases. The CDR3 DNA is TGCAGCGCCGACAGGGGGAACACTGAAGCTTTCTTT. Its protein product is CSADRGNTEAFF. The full variable domain, rest sourced from reference TRBV29-1 and TRBJ1-1, is SAVISQKPSRDICQRGTSLTIQCQVDSQVTMMFWYRQQPGQSLTLIATANQGSEATYESGFVIDKFPISRPNLTFSTLTVSNMSPEDSSIYLCSADRGNTEAFFGQGTRLTVV.